Below are 12 T cell receptor beta chains sequenced from a single sample in a study of blood T cell repertoires in COVID-19. Data came from immunoSEQ multiplex PCR; TCRdb stores just in-frame clones and leaves some out. The repertoire holds approximately 170,000 clones, with approximately 93% as singletons. The sequencing sample was made of peripheral blood. Every receptor here comes from a woman aged 55-69 years with COVID-19, enrolled during active disease.

This chain connects TRBV4-1 to TRBJ1-5; D unclear. V was cut by 0 bases and J by 2 bases, with 11 bases left in between. CDR1 and CDR2 (germline): MGHRA, YSYEKL. The length of the CDR3 is 16 residues. The CDR3 nucleotides read TGCGCCAGCAGCCAAGATGGAGGGATTGGCAATCAGCCCCAGCATTTT. It specifies CASSQDGGIGNQPQHF.

Concerning this clone itself: The sample contains more than one DNA sequence encoding this CDR3. The chain joins TRBV10-3 to TRBJ2-3; 10 bases fit TRBD2. V gave up 5 bases and J gave up 6 bases; unmatched junction bases: 8. This CDR3 region has 15 residues. Germline V CDR1 and CDR2: ENHRY, SYGVKD. CDR3 region: CAISSSGGAGDTQYF. CDR3 coding DNA: TGTGCCATCAGTAGCAGCGGGGGGGCAGGGGATACGCAGTATTTT.

The chain employs TRBV5-4 and TRBJ2-1; 10 bases line up with TRBD1. The CDR3 totals 15 residues. Germline CDR1 SGHNT, CDR2 YYREEE (reference sequence). The V segment lost 2 bases and the J segment 7 bases; nucleotides outside the gene matches: 6. In nucleotides, the CDR3 is TGTGCCAGCAGCTTCGACAGGGGGCTGGAAAATGAGCAGTTCTTC. It codes for CASSFDRGLENEQFF.

This chain connects TRBV28 to TRBJ1-5; 10 nucleotides agree with TRBD1. J lost 4 bases, V lost 2 bases, and 2 bases had no gene match. CDR1 is MDHEN and CDR2 is SYDVKM in the germline V gene. CDR3 length equals 15 residues. The CDR3 DNA follows: TGTGCCAGCAGTTTAAGGACAGGGGGTAATCAGCCCCAGCATTTT. Amino acid sequence: CASSLRTGGNQPQHF.

The rearrangement joins TRBV7-9 to TRBJ2-2, with 12 bases lining up with TRBD2. CDR1 SEHNR and CDR2 FQNEAQ come from the germline V gene (reference sequence). The CDR3 loop spans 19 amino acids. V trimming: 1 base; J trimming: 3 bases; junction bases outside the gene matches: 9. The CDR3 DNA reads as TGTGCCAGCAGCTTAGTAGCGGGACTAGCGGGCGAATACACCGGGGAGCTGTTTTTT. Residues: CASSLVAGLAGEYTGELFF.

This clone was recorded only once. The chain carries TRBV5-6 and TRBJ1-1; 11 nucleotides match TRBD1. Germline trimming cut 4 bases from V and 0 bases from J; bases unmatched to any gene: 5. This CDR3 region has 16 residues. Germline V gene sequence: CDR1 SGHDT, CDR2 YYEEEE. The CDR3 sequence: CASSPDRGRVNTEAFF. CDR3 sequence (DNA): TGTGCCAGCAGCCCGGACAGGGGGCGGGTGAACACTGAAGCTTTCTTT.

The V and J genes are TRBV2 and TRBJ1-6; unclear D gene. V was trimmed by 2 bases and J by 9 bases, leaving 14 bases between them. CDR1 and CDR2 from the germline V gene are SNHLY and FYNNEI. This CDR3 region has 15 residues. CDR3 region: CASSEREQNTSPLHF. The CDR3 nucleotides are TGTGCCAGCAGTGAACGGGAACAGAATACTTCACCCCTCCACTTT.

As regards this clone: Other DNA sequences in the same sample also yield this CDR3. The chain is built from TRBV19 and TRBJ1-1; perhaps TRBD1 as D (6 bases). V lost 5 bases to trimming and J lost 1 base, with 11 bases between them. Germline-derived CDR1 and CDR2 are LNHDA and SQIVND (reference sequence). The length of the CDR3 is 14 residues. The CDR3 DNA reads as TGTGCCAGTAGTTGGGGGGGCCCGAACACTGAAGCTTTCTTT. It specifies CASSWGGPNTEAFF.

The chain links TRBV4-3 to TRBJ2-1; D remains unclear. Germline CDR1 and CDR2: LGHNA and YSLEER. V was cut by 0 bases and J by 4 bases, with 13 bases left in between. This CDR3 has 16 amino acids. The CDR3 loop is CASSQDFRTTYNEQFF. The CDR3 bases are TGCGCCAGCAGCCAAGATTTCCGAACAACATACAATGAGCAGTTCTTC.

The CDR3 loop reads CASSNGGSSGANVLTF. The CDR3 DNA reads TGCGCCAGCAGCAACGGGGGGAGCTCTGGGGCCAACGTCCTGACTTTC. The V gene is TRBV5-1, the J gene TRBJ2-6; 7 nucleotides line up with TRBD2. Losses at the gene ends were 4 bases for V and 0 bases for J; bases not matched to a gene: 4. Germline CDR1 is SGHRS and CDR2 is YFSETQ. This CDR3 spans 16 amino acids.

A single count supports this clone. The V call is TRBV7-9, the J call TRBJ1-5; D is ambiguous. Germline V gene sequence: CDR1 SEHNR, CDR2 FQNEAQ (reference sequence). V lost 1 base and J lost 5, with 9 bases in between. The CDR3 sequence is 14 residues long. The CDR3 DNA reads TGTGCCAGCAGCTTAGGAGGGCTCGATCAGCCCCAGCATTTT. This encodes CASSLGGLDQPQHF.

This clone has a handful of counts. The chain is built from TRBV5-6 and TRBJ2-1; 12 bases map to TRBD2. This CDR3 has 19 residues. In germline, CDR1 is SGHDT, CDR2 YYEEEE. V lost 6 bases, J lost 5 bases, and 18 bases stayed unmatched. CDR3: CASILSAKLAGGRNNEQFF. CDR3 sequence (DNA): TGTGCCAGCATCCTATCTGCCAAACTAGCGGGGGGCCGTAACAATGAGCAGTTCTTC.